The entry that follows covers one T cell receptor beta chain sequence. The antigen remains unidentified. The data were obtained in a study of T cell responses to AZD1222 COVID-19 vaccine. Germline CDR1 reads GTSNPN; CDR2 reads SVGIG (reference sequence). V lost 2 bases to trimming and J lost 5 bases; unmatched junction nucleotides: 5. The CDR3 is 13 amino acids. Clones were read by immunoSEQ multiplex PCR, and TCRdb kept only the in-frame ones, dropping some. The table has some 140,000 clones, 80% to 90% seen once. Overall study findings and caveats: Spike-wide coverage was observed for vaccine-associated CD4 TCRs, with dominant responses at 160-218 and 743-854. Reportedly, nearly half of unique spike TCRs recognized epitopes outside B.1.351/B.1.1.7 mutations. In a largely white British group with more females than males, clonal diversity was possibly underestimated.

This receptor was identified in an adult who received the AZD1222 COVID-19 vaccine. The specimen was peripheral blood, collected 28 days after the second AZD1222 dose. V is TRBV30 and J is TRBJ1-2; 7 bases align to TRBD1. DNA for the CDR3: TGTGCCTGGAGTACGGGACAGTCGTATGGCTACACCTTC. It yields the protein CAWSTGQSYGYTF.